Sequencing of this T cell receptor beta chain was carried out in a study of blood T cell repertoires in COVID-19. Study summary: From the United States, Italy and Spain came samples of acute and convalescent COVID-19.

The CDR3 covers 14 residues. Germline CDR1 and CDR2: SNHLY and FYNNEI. The V end was cut by 10 bases, the J end by 1 base, with 16 bases between. Assay: immunoSEQ multiplex PCR; the TCRdb copy retains only in-frame clones and omits some. The sample has 150,000 or so clones; 75% to 85% are singletons. Patients at the Seattle site were enrolled during active infection and followed longitudinally. Specimen: peripheral blood. The source is an older woman with COVID-19, enrolled during active disease. This sequence joins TRBV2 and TRBJ1-1; the D gene is possibly TRBD1 (5 bases). The CDR3 sequence: CATYIPGQNTEAFF. The CDR3 bases are TGTGCCACCTATATTCCCGGACAGAACACTGAAGCTTTCTTT.